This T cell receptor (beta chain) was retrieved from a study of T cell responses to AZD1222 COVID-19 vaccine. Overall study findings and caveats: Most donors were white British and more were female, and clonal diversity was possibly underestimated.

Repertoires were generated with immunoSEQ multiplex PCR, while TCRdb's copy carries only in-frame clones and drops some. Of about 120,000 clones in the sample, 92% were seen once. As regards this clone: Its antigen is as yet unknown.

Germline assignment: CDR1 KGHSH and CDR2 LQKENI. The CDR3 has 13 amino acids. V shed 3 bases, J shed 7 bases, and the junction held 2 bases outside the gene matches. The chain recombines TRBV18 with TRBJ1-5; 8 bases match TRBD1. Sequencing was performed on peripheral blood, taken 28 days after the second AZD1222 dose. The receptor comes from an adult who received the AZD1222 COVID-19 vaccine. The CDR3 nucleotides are TGTGCCAGCTCACCGGACAGGGAGCAGCCCCAGCATTTT. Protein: CASSPDREQPQHF.